Sequencing of this TCR beta chain was carried out in a study of blood T cell repertoires in COVID-19. The repertoire was sequenced with immunoSEQ multiplex PCR; TCRdb's copy has only in-frame clones and lacks some. Of nearly 25,000 clones listed, 75% to 90% are singletons. The sequencing input was peripheral blood. The receptor's source is a woman between 70 and 85 years old with COVID-19, enrolled during active disease.

CDR3 nucleotide sequence: TGTGCCAGTAGTTTCACCGGGACAGGGGGCACTGAAGCTTTCTTT. This translates into CASSFTGTGGTEAFF. The V gene is TRBV19, the J gene TRBJ1-1; 11 nucleotides align to TRBD1. Germline values: CDR1 LNHDA, CDR2 SQIVND (reference sequence). The V segment lost 5 bases and the J segment 4 bases; nucleotides outside the gene matches: 6. This CDR3 comprises 15 residues.